This T cell receptor (beta chain) was documented in a study of naive and memory T cell subsets. Study outcomes and limitations: This RNA-based method may be sensitive to activation-related transcript changes.

This clonotype was detected a few times. What it recognizes is unknown. A UMI-containing oligonucleotide was joined by 3' ligation to the TCR cDNA template. Adult healthy volunteers gave 2.5 ml peripheral blood for whole-blood RNA. Unsorted total RNA, roughly 1 to 1,100 ng, was DNase treated before reverse transcription. Amplification of ligated cDNA took four PCR rounds with SP2 and nested alpha and beta constant primers. For blood and skin samples, reverse transcription used TCR alpha and beta constant primers. TCRdb itself ran the 5' RACE reads through MiXCR, one entry per CDR3 protein. The table has 45,000 to 55,000 distinct CDR3 sequences, 4.7% seen once. CDR3 length: 15 residues. The V gene end was trimmed by 6 bases and the J gene end by 0 bases; junction bases not matched to a gene: 5. Germline V CDR1 and CDR2: MNHNY, SVGAGI (reference sequence).

The chain is built from TRBV6-6 and TRBJ2-3, with 8 bases fitting TRBD1. The TCR was taken from a female donor in good health. In DNA, the CDR3 is TGTGCCAGCAGCACCAGGGGGCGAAGCACAGATACGCAGTATTTT. This translates into CASSTRGRSTDTQYF.